A selection of T cell receptor beta chains follows, all from one sample in a study of cytomegalovirus exposure and HLA in healthy donors. Sequenced by immunoSEQ multiplex PCR; TCRdb stores in-frame clones only, minus some. The data show about 140,000 clones, more than 60% seen once. The material sequenced was PBMCs. These receptors were collected from a female donor in good health and CMV-seronegative. Each CDR3 is given with its conserved first and last residue. The D gene is left open where the match is weak. Some rows mark clone size as missing; the rest say once, few, many or name a class of expanded clone.

V,D,size,J,DNA,CDR3
TRBV28,TRBD1,few,TRBJ1-1,TGTGCCAGCAGTCGTGACAGGGGGAACACTGAAGCTTTCTTT,CASSRDRGNTEAFF
TRBV19,TRBD1,.,TRBJ2-7,TGTGCCAGTAGTATCAATGGGGCCCCGGGACAGGGGGCAGGGGAGCAGTACTTC,CASSINGAPGQGAGEQYF
TRBV7-8,.,.,TRBJ2-3,TGTGCCAGCAGCTTGGGGCTGGATACGCAGTATTTT,CASSLGLDTQYF
TRBV11-3,TRBD1,.,TRBJ1-2,TGTGCCAGCAGCTCCAGACAGGGGCAGGCAGGGCTCTATGGCTACACCTTC,CASSSRQGQAGLYGYTF
TRBV15,.,.,TRBJ2-3,TGTGCCACCTTGGGCCCGAGAAGTTTGGGTACGCAGTATTTT,CATLGPRSLGTQYF
TRBV5-6,TRBD1,few,TRBJ2-7,TGTGCCAGCAGCCAAACCGGGACAGGGGTCTACGAGCAGTACTTC,CASSQTGTGVYEQYF
TRBV25-1,.,.,TRBJ2-3,TGTGCCAGCAGCGATTCTAGCGGAGGGGGAGATACGCAGTATTTT,CASSDSSGGGDTQYF
TRBV4-2,TRBD1,once,TRBJ1-5,TGTGCCAGCAGCCAATGGGGACAGGGGAAGGATCAGCCCCAGCATTTT,CASSQWGQGKDQPQHF
TRBV5-6,.,few,TRBJ2-7,TGTGCCAGCAGCTTTGAGGGTGCCTACGAGCAGTACTTC,CASSFEGAYEQYF
TRBV19,TRBD2,.,TRBJ2-1,TGTGCCAGTAGTCTAGCGGGAGGGGATGAGCAGTTCTTC,CASSLAGGDEQFF
TRBV6-5,TRBD1,.,TRBJ2-7,TGTGCCAGCAGTTACTCGACAGGGGGGGGCGGCGAGCAGTACTTC,CASSYSTGGGGEQYF
TRBV29-1,TRBD1,.,TRBJ1-2,TGCAGCGTTGAAGTAAGGGACAGCCACTATGGCTACACCTTC,CSVEVRDSHYGYTF
TRBV30,TRBD2,.,TRBJ2-5,TGTGCCTGGGCCCCTAGCGGAGAGACCCAGTACTTC,CAWAPSGETQYF
TRBV9,TRBD2,once,TRBJ2-1,TGTGCCAGCAGCGAGTCCGGGACTAGCGGGGGGTCCTACAATGAGCAGTTCTTC,CASSESGTSGGSYNEQFF
TRBV14,.,.,TRBJ1-2,TGTGCCAGCAGCCAAGTCCCCAGGGCTAACTATGGCTACACCTTC,CASSQVPRANYGYTF
TRBV5-5,TRBD1,.,TRBJ1-5,TGTGCCAGCAGCTCCACAGGGGAGAAGCCCCAGCATTTT,CASSSTGEKPQHF
TRBV6-5,TRBD1,.,TRBJ1-1,TGTGCCAGCAGTCCCGGGACAGGGTGGGGAGAAGCTTTCTTT,CASSPGTGWGEAFF
TRBV27,TRBD2,.,TRBJ2-1,TGTGCCAGCAGTTTTTTGCGGGAGGTCCTCAATGAGCAGTTCTTC,CASSFLREVLNEQFF
TRBV6-1,.,.,TRBJ1-1,TGTGCCAGCTTGGCAAGGAACACTGAAGCTTTCTTT,CASLARNTEAFF
TRBV6-5,.,.,TRBJ1-1,TGTGCCAGCCTAGGGGGGAACACTGAAGCTTTCTTT,CASLGGNTEAFF